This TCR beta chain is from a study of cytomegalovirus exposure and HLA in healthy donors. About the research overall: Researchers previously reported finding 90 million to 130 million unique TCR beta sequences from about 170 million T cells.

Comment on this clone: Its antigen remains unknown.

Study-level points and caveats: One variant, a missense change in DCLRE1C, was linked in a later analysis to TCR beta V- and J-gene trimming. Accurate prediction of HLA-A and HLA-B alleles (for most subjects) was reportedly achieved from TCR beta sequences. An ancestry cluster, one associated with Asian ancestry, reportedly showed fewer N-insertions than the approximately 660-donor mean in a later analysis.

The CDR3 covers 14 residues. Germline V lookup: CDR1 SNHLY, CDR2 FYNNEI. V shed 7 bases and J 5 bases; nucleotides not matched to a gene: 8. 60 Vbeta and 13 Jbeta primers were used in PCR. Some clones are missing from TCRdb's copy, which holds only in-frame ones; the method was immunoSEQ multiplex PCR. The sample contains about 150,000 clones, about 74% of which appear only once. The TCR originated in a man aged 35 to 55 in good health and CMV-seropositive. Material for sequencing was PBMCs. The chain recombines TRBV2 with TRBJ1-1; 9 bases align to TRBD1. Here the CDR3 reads CASTRTGVNTEAFF. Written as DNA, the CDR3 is TGTGCCAGCACAAGGACAGGGGTTAATACTGAAGCTTTCTTT.